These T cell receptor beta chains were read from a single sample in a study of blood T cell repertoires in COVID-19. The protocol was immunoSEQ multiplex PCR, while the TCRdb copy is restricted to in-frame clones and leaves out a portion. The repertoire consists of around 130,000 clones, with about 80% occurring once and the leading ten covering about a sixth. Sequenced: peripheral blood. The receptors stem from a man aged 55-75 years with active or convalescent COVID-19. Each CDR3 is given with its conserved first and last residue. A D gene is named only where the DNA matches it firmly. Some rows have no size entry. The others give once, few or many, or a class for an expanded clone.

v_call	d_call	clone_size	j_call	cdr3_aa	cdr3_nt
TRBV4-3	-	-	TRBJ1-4	CASSQRARVREKLFF	TGCGCCAGCAGCCAGCGGGCGAGGGTTCGAGAAAAACTGTTTTTT
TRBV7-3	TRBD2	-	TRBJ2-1	CASSTGLAGGSDEQFF	TGTGCCAGCAGCACAGGACTAGCGGGAGGTAGCGATGAGCAGTTCTTC
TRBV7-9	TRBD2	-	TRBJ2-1	CASSQGLAGAANEQFF	TGTGCCAGCAGCCAGGGACTAGCGGGAGCGGCGAATGAGCAGTTCTTC
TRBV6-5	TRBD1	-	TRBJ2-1	CASSYGTGWTYNEQFF	TGTGCCAGCAGTTACGGGACAGGGTGGACCTACAATGAGCAGTTCTTC
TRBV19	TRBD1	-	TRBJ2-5	CASSTTGGETQYF	TGTGCCAGTAGTACGACAGGGGGAGAGACCCAGTACTTC
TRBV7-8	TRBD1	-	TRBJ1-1	CASSLAQGATEAFF	TGTGCCAGCAGCTTAGCGCAGGGGGCCACTGAAGCTTTCTTT
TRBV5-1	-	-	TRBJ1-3	CASSLAGVGFGNTIYF	TGCGCCAGCAGCTTGGCCGGGGTTGGCTTTGGAAACACCATATATTTT
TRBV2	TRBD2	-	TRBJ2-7	CASASGTSGGLEQYF	TGTGCCAGCGCTTCCGGGACTAGCGGGGGTTTGGAGCAGTACTTC
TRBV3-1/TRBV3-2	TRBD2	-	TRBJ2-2	CASEKGGGGRGGNTGELFF	TGTGCCAGCGAAAAAGGGGGTGGCGGGAGGGGCGGTAACACCGGGGAGCTGTTTTTT
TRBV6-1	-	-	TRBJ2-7	CASCERSYEQYF	TGTGCCAGCTGTGAGCGCTCCTACGAGCAGTACTTC
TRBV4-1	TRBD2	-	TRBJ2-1	CASSLPGTSIYEQFF	TGCGCCAGCAGCCTCCCCGGGACTAGTATTTATGAGCAGTTCTTC
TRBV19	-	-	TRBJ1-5	CASSRQIQRGNQPQHF	TGTGCCAGTAGTCGACAGATTCAAAGGGGCAATCAGCCCCAGCATTTT
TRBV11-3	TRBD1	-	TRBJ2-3	CASSPRTGNRDTQYF	TGTGCCAGCAGCCCCCGGACAGGGAATAGAGATACGCAGTATTTT
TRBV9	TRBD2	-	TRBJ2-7	CASSPMGGFTYEQYF	TGTGCCAGCAGCCCAATGGGGGGGTTCACCTACGAGCAGTACTTC
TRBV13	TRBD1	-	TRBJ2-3	CASSSSRDRVTDTQYF	TGTGCCAGCAGCTCCTCCCGGGACAGGGTAACAGATACGCAGTATTTT
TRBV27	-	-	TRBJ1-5	CASSLLGLQPQHF	TGTGCCAGCAGTTTACTAGGCCTTCAGCCCCAGCATTTT
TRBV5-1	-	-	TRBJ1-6	CASSLLSQVNSPLHF	TGCGCCAGCAGCTTGCTCAGTCAGGTGAATTCACCCCTCCACTTT
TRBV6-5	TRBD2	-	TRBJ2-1	CASSPPGRAHNEQFF	TGTGCCAGCAGTCCGCCCGGGAGGGCCCACAATGAGCAGTTCTTC
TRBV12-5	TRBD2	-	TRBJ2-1	CASGLQKRTSGSYEQFF	TGTGCTAGTGGTTTGCAAAAAAGGACTAGCGGGAGCTATGAGCAGTTCTTC
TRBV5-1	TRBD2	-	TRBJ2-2	CASSSMTSGNTGELFF	TGCGCCAGCAGCTCGATGACTAGCGGGAACACCGGGGAGCTGTTTTTT
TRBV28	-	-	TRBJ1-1	CASRPQGSLMMGDTEAFF	TGTGCCAGCAGGCCTCAGGGGTCGTTAATGATGGGTGACACTGAAGCTTTCTTT
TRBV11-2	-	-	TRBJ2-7	CASSLEELPGYEQYF	TGTGCCAGCAGCTTAGAGGAGTTACCGGGTTACGAGCAGTACTTC
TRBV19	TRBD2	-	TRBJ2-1	CASSPSGTSGLQFF	TGTGCCAGTAGTCCCTCCGGGACTAGCGGTCTGCAGTTCTTC
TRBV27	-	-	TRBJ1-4	CASSLWGQEGEKLFF	TGTGCCAGCAGTTTATGGGGGCAAGAAGGTGAAAAACTGTTTTTT
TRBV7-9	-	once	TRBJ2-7	CASSTGTLYEQYF	TGTGCCAGCAGCACCGGGACACTCTACGAGCAGTACTTC
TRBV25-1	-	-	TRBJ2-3	CASEAQSTDTQYF	TGTGCCAGTGAGGCCCAAAGCACAGATACGCAGTATTTT
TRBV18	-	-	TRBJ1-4	CASSPSGRGVNEKLFF	TGTGCCAGCTCACCATCAGGGAGGGGTGTAAATGAAAAACTGTTTTTT
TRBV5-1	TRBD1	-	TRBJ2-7	CASSWTGSSYEQYF	TGCGCCAGCAGCTGGACAGGAAGCTCCTACGAGCAGTACTTC
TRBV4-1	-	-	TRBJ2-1	CASSHGSYNEQFF	TGCGCCAGCAGCCACGGGAGTTACAATGAGCAGTTCTTC
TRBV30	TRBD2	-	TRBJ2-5	CAWSPPGTRGETQYF	TGTGCCTGGAGTCCGCCCGGGACTAGAGGGGAGACCCAGTACTTC
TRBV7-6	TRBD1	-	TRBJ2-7	CASSSGTGVHEQYF	TGTGCCAGCAGCTCCGGGACAGGGGTCCACGAGCAGTACTTC
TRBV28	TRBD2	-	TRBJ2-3	CASSSLAGGTDTQYF	TGTGCCAGCAGTTCTCTAGCGGGAGGGACAGATACGCAGTATTTT
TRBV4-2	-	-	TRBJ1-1	CASSGGPVQMNTEAFF	TGTGCCAGCAGCGGAGGGCCGGTACAAATGAACACTGAAGCTTTCTTT
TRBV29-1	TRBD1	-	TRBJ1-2	CSVNRGRYGYTF	TGCAGCGTTAACAGGGGAAGGTATGGCTACACCTTC
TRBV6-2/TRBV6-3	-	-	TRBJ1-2	CASSRTSRYGYTF	TGTGCCAGCAGCAGAACGTCGAGATATGGCTACACCTTC
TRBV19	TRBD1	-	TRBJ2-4	CASSIATGGLGVSAKNIQYF	TGTGCCAGTAGTATAGCCACAGGGGGATTAGGAGTTTCAGCCAAAAACATTCAGTACTTC
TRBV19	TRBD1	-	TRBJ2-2	CASRGTGGSTGELFF	TGTGCCAGTAGGGGGACAGGGGGAAGCACCGGGGAGCTGTTTTTT
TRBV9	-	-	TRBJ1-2	CASSVAGQGIYTF	TGTGCCAGCAGCGTAGCGGGACAAGGAATCTACACCTTC